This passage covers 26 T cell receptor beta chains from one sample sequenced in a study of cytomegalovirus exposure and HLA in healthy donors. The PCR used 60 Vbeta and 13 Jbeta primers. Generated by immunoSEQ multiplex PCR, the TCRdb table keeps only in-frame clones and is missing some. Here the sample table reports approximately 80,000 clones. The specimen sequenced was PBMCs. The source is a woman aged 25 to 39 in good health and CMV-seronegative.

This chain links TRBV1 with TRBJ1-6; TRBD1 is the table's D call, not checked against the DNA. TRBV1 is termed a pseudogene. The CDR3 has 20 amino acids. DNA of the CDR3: TGCACCAGCAGCCAAAAAACCCCACAGGGGGCTGGGACCTATAATTCACCCCTCCACTTT. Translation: CTSSQKTPQGAGTYNSPLHF.

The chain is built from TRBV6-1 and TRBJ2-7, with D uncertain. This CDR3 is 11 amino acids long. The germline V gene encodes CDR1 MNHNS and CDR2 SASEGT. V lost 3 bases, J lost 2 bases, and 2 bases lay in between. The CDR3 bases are TGTGCCAGCAGTGACACCTACGAGCAGTACTTC. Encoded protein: CASSDTYEQYF.

As DNA, the CDR3 is TGTGCCTGGTCTCGGGACAGTAAAATCTCCTATAATTCACCCCTCCACTTT. Translating it yields CAWSRDSKISYNSPLHF. The chain uses TRBV30 and TRBJ1-6, with 7 bases matching TRBD1. This CDR3 comprises 17 residues. Trimming at V came to 5 bases and at J to 0 bases, leaving 10 bases not matched to a gene. Germline-derived CDR1 and CDR2 are GTSNPN and SVGIG (reference sequence). Drawing the rest from reference TRBV30 and TRBJ1-6, the complete variable domain is SQTIHQWPATLVQPVGSPLSLECTVEGTSNPNLYWYRQAAGRGLQLLFYSVGIGQISSEVPQNLSASRPQDRQFILSSKKLLLSDSGFYLCAWSRDSKISYNSPLHFGNGTRLTVT.

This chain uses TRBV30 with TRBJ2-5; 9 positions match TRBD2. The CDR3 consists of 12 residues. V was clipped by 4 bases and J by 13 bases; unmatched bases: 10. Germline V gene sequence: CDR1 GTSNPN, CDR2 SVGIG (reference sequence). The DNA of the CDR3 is TGTGCCTGGACTAGCGGGGTTTCGACCTTGTACTTC. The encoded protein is CAWTSGVSTLYF.

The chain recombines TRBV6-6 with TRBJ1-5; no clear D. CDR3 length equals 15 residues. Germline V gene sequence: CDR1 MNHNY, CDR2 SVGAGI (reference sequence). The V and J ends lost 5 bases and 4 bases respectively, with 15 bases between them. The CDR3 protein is CASSPRERANQPQHF. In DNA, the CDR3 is TGTGCCAGCAGTCCACGGGAAAGGGCAAATCAGCCCCAGCATTTT.

The CDR3 DNA reads as TGTGCCAGCACCCCTACAGGGGGAGACACTGAAGCTTTCTTT. This codes for CASTPTGGDTEAFF. The chain links TRBV6-6 to TRBJ1-1, with 8 bases that match TRBD1. The CDR3 runs 14 residues. The trim removed 7 bases at V and 3 bases at J, leaving 7 bases unmatched. In germline, CDR1 is MNHNY, CDR2 SVGAGI (reference sequence).

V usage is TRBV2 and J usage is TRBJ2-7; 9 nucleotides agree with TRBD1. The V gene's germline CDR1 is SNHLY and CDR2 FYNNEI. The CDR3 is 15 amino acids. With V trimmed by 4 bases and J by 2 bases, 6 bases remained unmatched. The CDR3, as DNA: TGTGCCAGCAGTGGCGAGAGGACAGGGGCCTACGAGCAGTACTTC. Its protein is CASSGERTGAYEQYF.

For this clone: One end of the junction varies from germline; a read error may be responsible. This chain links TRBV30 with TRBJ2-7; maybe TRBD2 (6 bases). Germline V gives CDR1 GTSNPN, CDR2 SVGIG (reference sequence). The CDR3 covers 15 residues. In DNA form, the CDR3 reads TGTGCCGGGAGCGGGTCACAGGTGAGCTCCTACGAGCAGTACTTC. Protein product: CAGSGSQVSSYEQYF.

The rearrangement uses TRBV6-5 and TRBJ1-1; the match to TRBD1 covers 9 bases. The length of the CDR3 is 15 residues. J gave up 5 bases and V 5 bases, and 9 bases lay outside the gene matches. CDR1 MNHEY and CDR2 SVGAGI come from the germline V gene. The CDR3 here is CASSRHGQGKTEAFF. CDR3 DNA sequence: TGTGCCAGCAGTCGTCACGGACAGGGGAAAACTGAAGCTTTCTTT.

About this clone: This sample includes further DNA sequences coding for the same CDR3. This chain's CDR3 is CASSLSVNTEAFF. For the CDR3, the DNA is TGCGCCAGCAGCTTGTCAGTGAACACTGAAGCTTTCTTT. The chain carries TRBV5-1 and TRBJ1-1; D is unresolved. The ends were cut back, 1 base at V and 0 bases at J, with 4 bases in the middle. Per the germline V gene, CDR1 is SGHRS and CDR2 is YFSETQ. The CDR3 sequence is 13 residues long. The full variable domain, rest sourced from reference TRBV5-1 and TRBJ1-1, is KAGVTQTPRYLIKTRGQQVTLSCSPISGHRSVSWYQQTPGQGLQFLFEYFSETQRNKGNFPGRFSGRQFSNSRSEMNVSTLELGDSALYLCASSLSVNTEAFFGQGTRLTVV.

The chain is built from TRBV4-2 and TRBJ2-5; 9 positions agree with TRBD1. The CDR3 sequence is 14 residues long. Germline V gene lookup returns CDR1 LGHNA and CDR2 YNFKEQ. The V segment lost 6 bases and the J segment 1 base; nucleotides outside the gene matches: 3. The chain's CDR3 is CASRPGQGQETQYF. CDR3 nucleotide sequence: TGTGCCAGCAGGCCGGGACAGGGCCAAGAGACCCAGTACTTC.

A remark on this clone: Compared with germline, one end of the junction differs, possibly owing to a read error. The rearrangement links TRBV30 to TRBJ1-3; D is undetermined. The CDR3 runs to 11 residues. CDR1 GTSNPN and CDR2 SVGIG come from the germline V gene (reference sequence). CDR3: CAWRPRNNIYF. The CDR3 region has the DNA TGTGCCTGGAGGCCAAGAAACAACATATATTTT.

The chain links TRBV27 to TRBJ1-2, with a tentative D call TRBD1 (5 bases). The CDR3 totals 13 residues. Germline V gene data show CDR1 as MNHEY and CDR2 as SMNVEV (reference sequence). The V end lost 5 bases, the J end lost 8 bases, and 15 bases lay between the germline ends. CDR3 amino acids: CASSRGMGGGYTF. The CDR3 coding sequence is TGTGCCAGCAGTCGGGGGATGGGCGGGGGCTACACCTTC.

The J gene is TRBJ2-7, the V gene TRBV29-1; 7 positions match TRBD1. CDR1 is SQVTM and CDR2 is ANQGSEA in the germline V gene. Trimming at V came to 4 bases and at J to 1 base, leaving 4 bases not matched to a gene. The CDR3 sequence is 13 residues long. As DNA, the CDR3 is TGCAGCGTTGCTGAGGGACAGTCCTACGAGCAGTACTTC. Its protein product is CSVAEGQSYEQYF.

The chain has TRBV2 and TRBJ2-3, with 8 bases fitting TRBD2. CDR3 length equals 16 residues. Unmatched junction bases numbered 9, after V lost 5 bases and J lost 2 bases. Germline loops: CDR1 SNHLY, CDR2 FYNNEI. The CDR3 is CASSPDFGGDTDTQYF. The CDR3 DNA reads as TGTGCCAGCAGTCCTGACTTCGGGGGGGACACAGATACGCAGTATTTT.

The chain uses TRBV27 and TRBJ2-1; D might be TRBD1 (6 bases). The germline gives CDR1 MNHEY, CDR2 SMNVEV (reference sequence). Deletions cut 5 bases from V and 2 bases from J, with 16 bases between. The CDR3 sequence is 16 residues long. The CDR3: CASSTRATGAYNEQFF. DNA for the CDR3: TGTGCCAGCAGTACCCGCGCGACAGGAGCCTACAATGAGCAGTTCTTC.

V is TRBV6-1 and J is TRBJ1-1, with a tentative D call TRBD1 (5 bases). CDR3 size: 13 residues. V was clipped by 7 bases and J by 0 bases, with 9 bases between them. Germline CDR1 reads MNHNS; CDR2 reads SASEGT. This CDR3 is CASKETVNTEAFF. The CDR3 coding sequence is TGTGCCAGCAAAGAGACAGTGAACACTGAAGCTTTCTTT.

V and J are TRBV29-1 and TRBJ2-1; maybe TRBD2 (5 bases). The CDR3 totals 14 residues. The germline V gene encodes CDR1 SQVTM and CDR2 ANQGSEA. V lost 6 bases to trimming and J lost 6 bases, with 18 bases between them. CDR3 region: CSVVGRMGVNEQFF. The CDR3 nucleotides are TGCAGCGTCGTTGGGCGCATGGGAGTCAATGAGCAGTTCTTC.

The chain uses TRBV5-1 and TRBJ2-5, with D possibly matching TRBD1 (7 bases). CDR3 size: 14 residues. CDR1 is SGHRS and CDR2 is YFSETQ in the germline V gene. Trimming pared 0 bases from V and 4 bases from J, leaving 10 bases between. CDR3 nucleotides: TGCGCCAGCAGCTTGGCAGGGGGGATAGAGACCCAGTACTTC. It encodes CASSLAGGIETQYF.

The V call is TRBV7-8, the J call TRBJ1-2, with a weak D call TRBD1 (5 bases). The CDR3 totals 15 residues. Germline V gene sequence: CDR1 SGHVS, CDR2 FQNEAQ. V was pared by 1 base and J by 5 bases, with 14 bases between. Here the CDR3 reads CASSLGPGPAYGYTF. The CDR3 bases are TGTGCCAGCAGCTTAGGCCCAGGGCCCGCATATGGCTACACCTTC.

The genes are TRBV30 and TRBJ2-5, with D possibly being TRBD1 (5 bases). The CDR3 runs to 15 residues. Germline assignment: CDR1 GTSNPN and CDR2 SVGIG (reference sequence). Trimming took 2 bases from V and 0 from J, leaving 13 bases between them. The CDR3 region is CAWSSIQGYQETQYF. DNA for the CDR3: TGTGCCTGGAGTAGTATTCAGGGATACCAAGAGACCCAGTACTTC.

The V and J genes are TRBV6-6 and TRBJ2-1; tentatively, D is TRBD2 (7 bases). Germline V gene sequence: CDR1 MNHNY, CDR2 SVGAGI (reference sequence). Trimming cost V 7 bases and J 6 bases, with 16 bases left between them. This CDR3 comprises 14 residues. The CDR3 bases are TGTGCCAGCAACTTTAAGGGGGGGGTCAATGAGCAGTTCTTC. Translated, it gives CASNFKGGVNEQFF.

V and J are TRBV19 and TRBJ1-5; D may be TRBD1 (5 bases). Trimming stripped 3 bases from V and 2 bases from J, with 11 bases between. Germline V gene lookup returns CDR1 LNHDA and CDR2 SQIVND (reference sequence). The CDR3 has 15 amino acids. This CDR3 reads CASSMMQGRNQPQHF. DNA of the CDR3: TGTGCCAGTAGTATGATGCAGGGCCGCAATCAGCCCCAGCATTTT.

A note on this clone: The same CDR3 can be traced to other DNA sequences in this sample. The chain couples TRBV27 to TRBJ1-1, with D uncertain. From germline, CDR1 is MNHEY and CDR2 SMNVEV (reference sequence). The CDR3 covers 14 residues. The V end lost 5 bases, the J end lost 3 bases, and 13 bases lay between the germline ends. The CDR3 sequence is CASSPYRGDTEAFF. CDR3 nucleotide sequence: TGTGCCAGCAGTCCATACCGCGGGGACACTGAAGCTTTCTTT.

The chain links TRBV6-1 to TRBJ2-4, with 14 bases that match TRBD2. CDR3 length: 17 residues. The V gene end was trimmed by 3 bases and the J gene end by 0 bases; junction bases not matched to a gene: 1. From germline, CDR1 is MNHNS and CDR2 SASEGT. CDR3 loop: CASSDGTSGRAKNIQYF. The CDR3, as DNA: TGTGCCAGCAGTGACGGGACTAGCGGGAGAGCCAAAAACATTCAGTACTTC.

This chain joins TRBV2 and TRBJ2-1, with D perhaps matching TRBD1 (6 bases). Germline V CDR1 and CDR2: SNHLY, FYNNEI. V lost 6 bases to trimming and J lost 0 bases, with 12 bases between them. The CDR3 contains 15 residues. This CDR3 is CASRKGEGSYNEQFF. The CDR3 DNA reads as TGTGCCAGCAGGAAGGGGGAAGGCTCCTACAATGAGCAGTTCTTC.